This T cell receptor (beta chain) stems from a study of T cells in women clearing cervical HPV infection. All participants had a single incident cervical HPV16 infection, and prevalent HPV16 infections were excluded. The germline V gene encodes CDR1 DFQATT and CDR2 SNEGSKA (reference sequence). The CDR3 has 13 amino acids. Average input was around 1,100 ng genomic DNA for immunoSEQ TCR beta CDR3 amplification. Sequenced by immunoSEQ multiplex PCR; TCRdb stores in-frame clones only, minus some. The sample's table shows tens of thousands of clones. Comment on this clone: The read halts 3 residues ahead of the CDR3 end, with the missing end drawn from the germline J gene.

This TCR came from a woman between 18 and 75 years old with a cervical HPV16 infection that either progressed to CIN3+ or cleared (not recorded which). Material: blood buffy coat. The J gene is TRBJ1-2, the V gene TRBV20-1; D may be TRBD1 (6 bases). CDR3 DNA, as far as it was read: TGCAGTGCTACCAAACCCCCACAGGGCTTC. Protein sequence: CSATKPPQGF. The complete CDR3 reads CSATKPPQGFYTF.